This T cell receptor (beta chain) is drawn from a study of radiation and T cells in renal cell carcinoma. Notes on this clone: Its target is not known.

Points from the study as a whole: Top tumor clonotypes rose in blood 2 weeks post-radiation, then contracted. Baseline intratumoral clonotype presence is unknown without pretreatment biopsies.

The assay was immunoSEQ multiplex PCR, and TCRdb's table has in-frame clones only and misses some. Here the sample spans about 49,000 clones, approximately 83% being singletons. CDR1 and CDR2 (germline): SGDLS, YYNGEE. This CDR3 region has 14 residues. Trimming removed 0 bases at V and 6 bases at J, with 9 bases between. The sample's time point: baseline pretreatment blood. Regarding treatment: 15 Gy SBRT to primary tumor, nephrectomy 4 weeks later. Serial blood draws occurred at baseline and 2 and 4 weeks post-SBRT. The V gene is TRBV9, the J gene TRBJ2-2; no firm D call. The clonotype originates from a woman in her seventies with renal cell carcinoma. Sequenced here: blood, sampled from a patient whose treatment included radiotherapy and nephrectomy. CDR3 coding DNA: TGTGCCAGCAGCGTAGACGCATTGTCCGGGGAGCTGTTTTTT. This encodes CASSVDALSGELFF. Full variable domain (missing parts from reference TRBV9 and TRBJ2-2): DSGVTQTPKHLITATGQRVTLRCSPRSGDLSVYWYQQSLDQGLQFLIQYYNGEERAKGNILERFSAQQFPDLHSELNLSSLELGDSALYFCASSVDALSGELFFGEGSRLTVL.